These 13 T cell receptor beta chains were all obtained from the same sample, sequenced in a study of T-cell reconstitution after alpha-beta-depleted transplantation in children. This sample's TCRbeta library carried unique molecular identifier barcodes. TCRdb redid the calling of the PCR reads with MiXCR, one entry per CDR3 protein. The sample carries 90,000 to 100,000 distinct CDR3 sequences, less than 25% recorded once. The sample in question was PBMCs, obtained before TCRalphabeta/CD19-depleted stem cell transplant. These receptors originate from a boy aged 2-9 years with acute lymphoblastic leukemia, due to receive a stem cell transplant.

The chain joins TRBV15 to TRBJ1-1; D is unclear. V was clipped by 3 bases and J by 0 bases, with 11 bases between them. The germline V gene has CDR1 LNHNV and CDR2 YYDKDF (reference sequence). The CDR3 spans 15 residues. The CDR3 DNA follows: TGTGCCACCAGCAGGTTTGATGCCCTGAACACTGAAGCTTTCTTT. It is translated as CATSRFDALNTEAFF.

The V and J genes are TRBV6-2 or TRBV6-3 and TRBJ1-1; a weak D match, TRBD1 (5 bases). This CDR3 is 14 amino acids long. Trimming stripped 5 bases from V and 5 bases from J, with 15 bases between. The germline gives CDR1 MNHEY, CDR2 SVGEGT. The CDR3 sequence: CASSHGGRGTEAFF. CDR3 sequence (DNA): TGTGCCAGCAGTCACGGCGGAAGGGGAACTGAAGCTTTCTTT.

The chain couples TRBV6-6 to TRBJ2-1, with 8 nucleotides matching TRBD2. With 10 bases clipped from V and 6 bases from J, the junction kept 8 bases outside the gene matches. The CDR3 consists of 13 residues. Germline loops: CDR1 MNHNY, CDR2 SVGAGI (reference sequence). The chain's CDR3 is CAISNRGGNEQFF. The CDR3 DNA reads TGTGCCATCTCGAACCGGGGGGGCAATGAGCAGTTCTTC.

In its sample, this clonotype was seen once. This chain links TRBV20-1 with TRBJ2-1; TRBD2 matches 10 bases. CDR3 length equals 15 residues. CDR1 is DFQATT, CDR2 SNEGSKA, per germline (reference sequence). The ends lost 5 bases at V and 9 bases at J; junction bases unmatched: 13. CDR3 nucleotide sequence: TGCAGTGCTCCTATCGGACTAGCGGACTATCCTGAGCAGTTCTTC. This encodes CSAPIGLADYPEQFF.

This sequence joins TRBV6-1 and TRBJ2-3; D may be TRBD1 (7 bases). Germline V gives CDR1 MNHNS, CDR2 SASEGT. CDR3 length: 15 residues. Trimming pared 5 bases from V and 2 bases from J, leaving 14 bases between. The CDR3 DNA is TGTGCCAGCAGTCTCACAGGGGAGGCCACAGATACGCAGTATTTT. Protein: CASSLTGEATDTQYF.

The genes are TRBV12-3 or TRBV12-4 and TRBJ2-5, with D maybe TRBD2 (6 bases). This CDR3 comprises 13 residues. The ends were cut back, 6 bases at V and 6 bases at J, with 14 bases in the middle. CDR3 sequence: CASRSGGVQTQYF. The CDR3 nucleotides are TGTGCCAGCAGGAGCGGAGGGGTACAGACCCAGTACTTC.

V and J are TRBV10-2 and TRBJ2-3; D possibly corresponds to TRBD1 (6 bases). Looked up from germline, CDR1 is WSHSY and CDR2 is SAAADI. CDR3 length: 15 amino acids. V was clipped by 8 bases and J by 1 base, with 16 bases between them. CDR3 sequence: CASRTGTTGTDTQYF. The CDR3 DNA is TGCGCCAGCCGAACCGGGACAACGGGCACAGATACGCAGTATTTT.

V gene TRBV5-1 combines with J gene TRBJ1-1; perhaps TRBD1 as D (6 bases). This CDR3 region has 14 residues. Trimming removed 6 bases at V and 1 base at J, with 13 bases between. Per germline, CDR1 SGHRS and CDR2 YFSETQ. The DNA of the CDR3 is TGCGCCAGCACCGAGGGGGGGAAGAACACTGAAGCTTTCTTT. It encodes CASTEGGKNTEAFF.

V is TRBV7-9 and J is TRBJ1-2; D is perhaps TRBD1 (5 bases). V lost 5 bases to trimming and J lost 10 bases, with 23 bases between them. Germline loops: CDR1 SEHNR, CDR2 FQNEAQ (reference sequence). The CDR3 has 15 amino acids. CDR3 in DNA: TGTGCCAGCAGCATTTCAACCGGGACCGTCCCTTTCTACACCTTC. Amino acid sequence: CASSISTGTVPFYTF.

The V call is TRBV28, the J call TRBJ2-7; tentative D call: TRBD2 (5 bases). V lost 7 bases and J 3 bases, leaving 16 bases between the germline ends. Germline-derived CDR1 and CDR2 are MDHEN and SYDVKM. This CDR3 has 14 residues. CDR3 bases: TGTGCCAGCACTATCCGGGGAGCGGTCTACGAGCAGTACTTC. It translates to CASTIRGAVYEQYF.

This chain joins TRBV28 and TRBJ2-7; D uncertain. Germline CDR1 reads MDHEN; CDR2 reads SYDVKM. The CDR3 covers 13 residues. Trimming removed 2 bases from V and 3 bases from J, with 8 bases in between. CDR3 coding DNA: TGTGCCAGCAGTTTACCCGAAGACTACGAGCAGTACTTC. Encoded protein: CASSLPEDYEQYF. Combining the CDR3 with reference TRBV28 and TRBJ2-7 gives the whole variable domain DVKVTQSSRYLVKRTGEKVFLECVQDMDHENMFWYRQDPGLGLRLIYFSYDVKMKEKGDIPEGYSVSREKKERFSLILESASTNQTSMYLCASSLPEDYEQYFGPGTRLTVT.

The chain combines TRBV28 with TRBJ2-2, with D unclear. V lost 6 bases and J 5 bases, leaving 7 bases between the germline ends. The CDR3 covers 12 residues. Germline V CDR1 and CDR2: MDHEN, SYDVKM. This CDR3 reads CASRRITGELFF. In nucleotides, the CDR3 is TGTGCCAGCAGGAGGATTACCGGGGAGCTGTTTTTT.

The sample holds a few counts of this clonotype. The chain recombines TRBV28 with TRBJ2-1; tentatively, D is TRBD2 (6 bases). CDR3 length: 14 amino acids. The germline V gene has CDR1 MDHEN and CDR2 SYDVKM. Between the trimmed V and J ends, which lost 3 bases and 6 bases, there was a span of 12 bases. The CDR3 sequence is CASSLWRERNEQFF. CDR3 coding DNA: TGTGCCAGCAGTTTGTGGAGGGAGCGCAATGAGCAGTTCTTC.